This T cell receptor beta chain was sequenced during a study of spatial heterogeneity in lung cancer. Study-wide points: Intratumoral expanded alpha and beta TCR counts were found to track tumor mutation counts.

This clonotype was picked up many times. Its cognate antigen is unknown. Noted time point: sample taken at primary tumor resection. TCRdb passed the 5' RACE reads through MiXCR, listing each CDR3 protein once. The table lists nearly 11,000 distinct CDR3 sequences, about 5.5% of them singletons, with 9.5% to 15% in the top ten. The CDR3 has 14 amino acids. Germline V gene data show CDR1 as DFQATT and CDR2 as SNEGSKA (reference sequence). Trimming left V 5 bases short and J 3 bases short, with 15 bases between. The TCR sequence derives from a male donor with early-stage non-small cell lung cancer. Specimen: lung tumor tissue, collected at surgery. This rearrangement joins TRBV20-1 to TRBJ2-3; D is unresolved. CDR3 loop: CSAYHPGPTDTQYF. CDR3 sequence (DNA): TGCAGTGCTTACCACCCCGGGCCTACAGATACGCAGTATTTT.